This T cell receptor beta chain was retrieved from a study of blood T cell repertoires in COVID-19. At the level of the study: Researchers got acute and convalescent COVID-19 samples from the United States, Italy and Spain. PBMCs, B-cell-depleted T cells, or T cells provided the cDNA or gDNA that made up the material.

CDR3 length: 13 amino acids. Trimming removed 1 base from V and 5 bases from J, with 7 bases in between. CDR1 SGHTA and CDR2 FQGNSA come from the germline V gene. The repertoire was sequenced with immunoSEQ multiplex PCR; TCRdb's copy has only in-frame clones and lacks some. The sample yields about 210,000 clones, approximately 85% seen once. The source is an older woman with COVID-19, enrolled during active disease. The chain combines TRBV7-2 with TRBJ2-3; D gene uncertain. Specimen: peripheral blood. The CDR3, as DNA: TGTGCCAGCAGCTTAGAGCCGATAGATACGCAGTATTTT. It encodes CASSLEPIDTQYF.